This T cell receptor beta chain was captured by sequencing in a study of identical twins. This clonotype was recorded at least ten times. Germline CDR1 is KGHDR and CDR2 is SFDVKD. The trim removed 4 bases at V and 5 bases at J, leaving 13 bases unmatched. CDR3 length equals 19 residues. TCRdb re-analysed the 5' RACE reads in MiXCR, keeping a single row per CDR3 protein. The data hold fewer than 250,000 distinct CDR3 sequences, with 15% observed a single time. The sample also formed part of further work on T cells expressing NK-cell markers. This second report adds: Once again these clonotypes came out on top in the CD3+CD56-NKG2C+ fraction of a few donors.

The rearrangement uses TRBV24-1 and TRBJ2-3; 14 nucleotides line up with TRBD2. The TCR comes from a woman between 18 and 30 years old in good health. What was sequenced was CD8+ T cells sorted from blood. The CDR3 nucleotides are TGTGCCACCAGTGACCATTCCCCGACTAGCGGGGGGGAGGTAGATACGCAGTATTTT. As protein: CATSDHSPTSGGEVDTQYF.